This is a list of T cell receptor beta chains from one sample in a study of regulatory T cells in long-lasting Graves disease. TCRdb reprocessed the multiplex PCR reads via MiXCR and lists one record per CDR3 protein. Here the sample spans roughly 560,000 distinct CDR3 sequences, more than 10% being singletons. The same data also contributed to another study, on T cells in Graves' hyperthyroidism and ophthalmopathy.

The sequencing used peripheral blood mononuclear cells (PBMCs), collected at new diagnosis, from a patient treated with antithyroid drugs. These receptors were taken from a woman aged 25-40 years with Graves disease. Each CDR3 is given with its conserved first and last residue. D genes are given only for firm matches. Size is stated for part of the rows, as once, few or many counts, or as a class when the clone is expanded.

clone size: .; D gene: TRBD1; V gene: TRBV15; J gene: TRBJ1-2; CDR3 DNA: TGTGCCACCAGCAGAGATTGGGGACAGGGGGCCCATGGCTACACCTTC; CDR3 protein: CATSRDWGQGAHGYTF
clone size: few; D gene: TRBD2; V gene: TRBV14; J gene: TRBJ2-1; CDR3 DNA: TGTGCCAGCAGCCGACTGGGACTAGCGGACTCCTACAATGAGCAGTTCTTC; CDR3 protein: CASSRLGLADSYNEQFF
clone size: .; D gene: .; V gene: TRBV7-9; J gene: TRBJ1-2; CDR3 DNA: TGTGCCAGCAGCTTAGGGGGATCACCGCAAGCGGTCCTTTTC; CDR3 protein: CASSLGGSPQAVLF
clone size: .; D gene: TRBD1; V gene: TRBV20-1; J gene: TRBJ2-6; CDR3 DNA: TGCAGTGCAAGGACAGGATTCCGCTCTGGGGCCAACGTCCTGACTTTC; CDR3 protein: CSARTGFRSGANVLTF
clone size: many; D gene: .; V gene: TRBV10-3; J gene: TRBJ1-1; CDR3 DNA: TGTGCCATCAGTGAGCAGGTGAACACTGAAGCTTTCTTT; CDR3 protein: CAISEQVNTEAFF
clone size: few; D gene: TRBD1; V gene: TRBV18; J gene: TRBJ2-7; CDR3 DNA: TGTGCCAGCTCACCGACAGGGGGTTATGGCGAGCAGTACTTC; CDR3 protein: CASSPTGGYGEQYF
clone size: few; D gene: .; V gene: TRBV2; J gene: TRBJ2-4; CDR3 DNA: TGTGCCAGCAGCCCCCTCGAGGGGACGAACATTCAGTACTTC; CDR3 protein: CASSPLEGTNIQYF
clone size: many; D gene: TRBD2; V gene: TRBV6-2/TRBV6-3; J gene: TRBJ2-5; CDR3 DNA: TGTGCCAGCACCCTAGCGGGAGCTCTGGAGACCCAGTACTTC; CDR3 protein: CASTLAGALETQYF
clone size: few; D gene: TRBD1; V gene: TRBV5-1; J gene: TRBJ2-2; CDR3 DNA: TGCGCCAGCAGCTTATCGACAGGGATTAACACCGGGGAGCTGTTTTTT; CDR3 protein: CASSLSTGINTGELFF
clone size: many; D gene: TRBD1; V gene: TRBV4-3; J gene: TRBJ1-4; CDR3 DNA: TGCGCCAGCAGCCAAGATCGGGGGACCTGGGACAGAAGGGAAAAACTGTTTTTT; CDR3 protein: CASSQDRGTWDRREKLFF
clone size: few; D gene: TRBD1; V gene: TRBV19; J gene: TRBJ2-3; CDR3 DNA: TGTGCCACCCGGACAGGGGGAAGGGATACGCAGTATTTT; CDR3 protein: CATRTGGRDTQYF
clone size: .; D gene: .; V gene: TRBV27; J gene: TRBJ2-2; CDR3 DNA: TGTGCCAGCAGAGAGGGTACAGAGGGCTACACGGACACCGGGGAGCTGTTTTTT; CDR3 protein: CASREGTEGYTDTGELFF
clone size: many; D gene: TRBD2; V gene: TRBV20-1; J gene: TRBJ2-1; CDR3 DNA: TGCAGTGTGACTAGCGGATACAATGAGCAGTTCTTC; CDR3 protein: CSVTSGYNEQFF
clone size: many; D gene: .; V gene: TRBV3-1; J gene: TRBJ2-1; CDR3 DNA: TGTGCCAGCAGCCAAACTCCACTAGTGAATGAGCAGTTCTTC; CDR3 protein: CASSQTPLVNEQFF
clone size: many; D gene: TRBD2; V gene: TRBV13; J gene: TRBJ2-2; CDR3 DNA: TGTGCCAGCAGCTCGCGGGGGGAGAACACCGGGGAGCTGTTTTTT; CDR3 protein: CASSSRGENTGELFF
clone size: many; D gene: .; V gene: TRBV3-1; J gene: TRBJ1-1; CDR3 DNA: TGTGCCGTTGAGGGGGGGGCCGAAGCTTTCTTT; CDR3 protein: CAVEGGAEAFF
clone size: .; D gene: .; V gene: TRBV27; J gene: TRBJ1-2; CDR3 DNA: TGTGCCAGCAGTGTTGGGCGGGGGGTCTATGGCTACACCTTC; CDR3 protein: CASSVGRGVYGYTF